This T cell receptor (beta chain) was obtained from a study of response to subunit inactivated influenza vaccine. As for this clonotype: The target antigen is unknown.

TCRdb fed the RT-PCR reads into MiXCR, producing one record per CDR3 protein. The sample holds hundreds of thousands of distinct CDR3 sequences; 6.5% to 8% are singletons and the top ten take approximately 13%. Germline V gene data show CDR1 as SGHVS and CDR2 as FQNEAQ. Trimming cost V 3 bases and J 8 bases, with 20 bases left between them. This CDR3 has 16 residues. Study-wide results and limits: Seasonal influenza vaccination, on each occasion, was suggested by the authors to recruit few new T cells.

Here the sequenced sample was PBMCs from blood, taken less than 25 months after vaccination. The J gene is TRBJ2-1, the V gene TRBV7-8; D is perhaps TRBD2 (6 bases). This sequence originates from a man between 45 and 75 years old who received an inactivated influenza vaccine. CDR3: CASSLGWDREFYEQFF. Here the CDR3 DNA reads TGTGCCAGCAGCTTGGGCTGGGACCGGGAGTTCTATGAGCAGTTCTTC.